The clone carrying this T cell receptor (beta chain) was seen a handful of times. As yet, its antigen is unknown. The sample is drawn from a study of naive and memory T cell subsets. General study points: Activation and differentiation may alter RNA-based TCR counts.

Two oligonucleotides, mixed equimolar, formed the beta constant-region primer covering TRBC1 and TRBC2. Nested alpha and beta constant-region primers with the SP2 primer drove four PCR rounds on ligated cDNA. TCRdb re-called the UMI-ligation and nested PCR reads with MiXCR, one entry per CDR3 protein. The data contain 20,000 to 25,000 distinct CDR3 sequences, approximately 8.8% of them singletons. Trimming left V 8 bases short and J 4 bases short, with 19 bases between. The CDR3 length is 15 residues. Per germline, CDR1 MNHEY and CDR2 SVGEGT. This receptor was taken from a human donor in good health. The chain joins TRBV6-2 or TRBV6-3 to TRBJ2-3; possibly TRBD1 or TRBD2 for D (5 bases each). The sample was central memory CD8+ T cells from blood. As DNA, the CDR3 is TGTGCCAGCTCGATCCAGGGTGGTAGCGCAGATACGCAGTATTTT. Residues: CASSIQGGSADTQYF.